The 25 T cell receptor beta chains below come from one sample, sequenced in a study of blood T cell repertoires in COVID-19. Profiling relied on immunoSEQ multiplex PCR, and the TCRdb table lists in-frame clones only, not all of them. Altogether roughly 100,000 clones are present, roughly nine tenths being singletons, with the ten largest covering roughly 18%. The sequenced sample was peripheral blood. The receptors were gathered from an elderly woman in a cohort sampled during active COVID-19.

This chain joins TRBV7-9 and TRBJ1-1, with D possibly matching TRBD1 (5 bases). The CDR3 runs to 14 residues. Germline V lookup: CDR1 SEHNR, CDR2 FQNEAQ (reference sequence). V lost 5 bases, J lost 1 base, and 11 bases lay in between. This CDR3 is CASSLRQTNTEAFF. CDR3 sequence (DNA): TGTGCCAGCAGCCTAAGACAGACGAACACTGAAGCTTTCTTT.

The chain recombines TRBV6-5 with TRBJ2-3; D is perhaps TRBD2 (6 bases). Germline-derived CDR1 and CDR2 are MNHEY and SVGAGI. The V end lost 9 bases, the J end lost 3 bases, and 19 bases lay between the germline ends. CDR3 length equals 15 residues. The CDR3 loop is CASKLSGSSTDTQYF. CDR3 nucleotide sequence: TGTGCCAGTAAACTTAGCGGTTCCTCGACAGATACGCAGTATTTT.

This chain joins TRBV15 and TRBJ1-6; D may be TRBD1 (6 bases). The length of the CDR3 is 14 residues. V lost 0 bases and J 8 bases, leaving 8 bases between the germline ends. The V gene's germline CDR1 is LNHNV and CDR2 YYDKDF (reference sequence). CDR3 sequence reads: CATSRDRGDSPLHF. DNA of the CDR3: TGTGCCACCAGCAGAGACAGGGGTGATTCACCCCTCCACTTT.

This chain connects TRBV10-3 to TRBJ2-1; D not certain. The V and J ends lost 0 bases and 10 bases respectively, with 10 bases between them. The germline V gene encodes CDR1 ENHRY and CDR2 SYGVKD. CDR3 size: 13 residues. CDR3 in DNA: TGTGCCATCAGTGAGTCGACTCTGGAGGAGCAGTTCTTC. Amino acids: CAISESTLEEQFF.

The chain has TRBV28 and TRBJ1-2; TRBD1 is a possible D gene (6 bases). In germline, CDR1 is MDHEN, CDR2 SYDVKM. Trimming removed 2 bases at V and 2 bases at J, with 18 bases between. The CDR3 totals 17 residues. The CDR3 protein is CASSLVGGRSANYGYTF. The DNA of the CDR3 is TGTGCCAGCAGTTTAGTGGGGGGGCGATCCGCCAACTATGGCTACACCTTC.

The chain links TRBV27 to TRBJ2-1; the match to TRBD2 covers 8 bases. The J segment lost 3 bases and the V segment lost 8 bases, leaving 6 bases of the junction unmatched. Germline V gives CDR1 MNHEY, CDR2 SMNVEV (reference sequence). This CDR3 region has 14 residues. CDR3 sequence reads: CASQAGTSYNEQFF. In DNA form, the CDR3 reads TGTGCCAGCCAAGCCGGGACTAGCTACAATGAGCAGTTCTTC.

The genes are TRBV5-5 and TRBJ1-5; 9 bases map to TRBD1. V dropped 4 bases and J dropped 0; count of bases not matched to a gene: 8. This CDR3 is 17 amino acids long. Germline CDR1 and CDR2: SGHKS and YYEKEE (reference sequence). The CDR3 reads CASSMRTGEYSNQPQHF. The CDR3, as DNA: TGTGCCAGCAGCATGAGGACAGGGGAATATAGCAATCAGCCCCAGCATTTT.

J is TRBJ2-3 and V is TRBV5-1, with 13 bases aligning to TRBD2. This CDR3 region has 17 residues. CDR1 is SGHRS and CDR2 is YFSETQ in the germline V gene. V lost 2 bases, J lost 2 bases, and 5 bases stayed unmatched. CDR3 amino acids: CASSLGLAGAYTDTQYF. DNA for the CDR3: TGCGCCAGCAGCTTAGGACTAGCGGGGGCTTACACAGATACGCAGTATTTT.

This clone has only a few counts. The V call is TRBV3-1 (or the pseudogene TRBV3-2), the J call TRBJ2-5; 7 bases agree with TRBD1. This CDR3 is 14 amino acids long. CDR1 and CDR2 (germline): LGHDT, YNNKEL (reference sequence). Trimming removed 6 bases from V and 3 bases from J; junction bases left unmatched: 7. As DNA, the CDR3 is TGTGCCAGCAGTAGGGGGACAGTAAAAGAGACCCAGTACTTC. Translating it yields CASSRGTVKETQYF.

In its sample, this clone was seen once. The J gene is TRBJ2-1, the V gene TRBV19, with TRBD2 matching over 13 bases. Germline V lookup: CDR1 LNHDA, CDR2 SQIVND (reference sequence). Trimming cost V 3 bases and J 0 bases; bases outside gene matches: 14. The CDR3 is made up of 21 amino acids. CDR3 in DNA: TGTGCCAGTAGTATCAGCGGGTGGACTAGCGGGGGCTACAGCTCCTACAATGAGCAGTTCTTC. This encodes CASSISGWTSGGYSSYNEQFF.

The V call is TRBV5-4, the J call TRBJ2-7; 9 bases agree with TRBD1. Germline CDR1 is SGHNT and CDR2 is YYREEE (reference sequence). Trimming at V came to 3 bases and at J to 3 bases, leaving 4 bases not matched to a gene. There are 14 residues in the CDR3. The CDR3 nucleotides read TGTGCCAGCAGCTCCGGGACAGGGCTCTACGAGCAGTACTTC. Residues: CASSSGTGLYEQYF.

This clone was counted once. The V gene is TRBV2, the J gene TRBJ2-1; tentative D call: TRBD1 (5 bases). This CDR3 comprises 14 residues. Germline-derived CDR1 and CDR2 are SNHLY and FYNNEI. Trimming shortened V by 4 bases and J by 8 bases, and 15 bases separated the two germline ends. CDR3 region: CASSGKDNGHEQFF. The CDR3 DNA follows: TGTGCCAGCAGTGGTAAGGACAATGGGCATGAGCAGTTCTTC.

This clone was detected only once. The J gene is TRBJ2-3, the V gene TRBV15, with D maybe TRBD1 (5 bases). The V gene's germline CDR1 is LNHNV and CDR2 YYDKDF (reference sequence). Trimming took off 4 bases at V and 2 bases at J, with 16 bases between the two ends. This CDR3 comprises 16 residues. The CDR3 sequence is CATSKNRQPYTDTQYF. DNA of the CDR3: TGTGCCACCAGCAAAAACAGACAGCCATACACAGATACGCAGTATTTT. Full variable domain (outside the CDR3, taken from reference TRBV15 and TRBJ2-3): DAMVIQNPRYQVTQFGKPVTLSCSQTLNHNVMYWYQQKSSQAPKLLFHYYDKDFNNEADTPDNFQSRRPNTSFCFLDIRSPGLGDTAMYLCATSKNRQPYTDTQYFGPGTRLTVL.

The rearrangement joins TRBV5-4 to TRBJ2-1, with 11 nucleotides matching TRBD2. This CDR3 is built from 14 residues. The V segment lost 5 bases and the J segment 6 bases; nucleotides outside the gene matches: 4. CDR1 and CDR2 (germline): SGHNT, YYREEE (reference sequence). As DNA, the CDR3 is TGTGCCAGCAGGGCTAGCGGGGGGTCCAATGAGCAGTTCTTC. As protein: CASRASGGSNEQFF.

The V call is TRBV28, the J call TRBJ2-5, with 7 positions matching TRBD1. This CDR3 has 17 residues. Looked up from germline, CDR1 is MDHEN and CDR2 is SYDVKM. V gave up 4 bases and J gave up 5 bases; unmatched junction bases: 16. CDR3 protein: CASSSSGTAILGETQYF. As DNA, the CDR3 is TGTGCCAGCAGTTCCTCCGGGACAGCGATCCTTGGGGAGACCCAGTACTTC.

The chain links TRBV7-9 to TRBJ2-7, with D perhaps TRBD2 (5 bases). Looked up from germline, CDR1 is SEHNR and CDR2 is FQNEAQ (reference sequence). The V and J ends lost 1 base and 3 bases respectively, with 16 bases between them. This CDR3 is built from 16 residues. For the CDR3, the DNA is TGTGCCAGCAGCTTAGGATCTGCCGGAGGTGGCTACGAGCAGTACTTC. This translates into CASSLGSAGGGYEQYF.

The genes are TRBV11-2 and TRBJ2-5; D gene uncertain. This CDR3 contains 15 residues. V lost 0 bases, J lost 1 base, and 9 bases lay in between. Germline V gene data show CDR1 as SGHAT and CDR2 as FQNNGV. The CDR3 region is CASSLDPMSQETQYF. DNA for the CDR3: TGTGCCAGCAGCTTAGATCCTATGTCCCAAGAGACCCAGTACTTC.

The chain carries TRBV6-6 and TRBJ2-7, with TRBD1 as a possible D gene (8 bases). This CDR3 comprises 15 residues. CDR1 is MNHNY, CDR2 SVGAGI, per germline (reference sequence). With 7 bases removed from V and 3 bases from J, the gap between germline ends came to 19 bases. The CDR3 sequence is CASTRTGGDLYEQYF. Written as DNA, the CDR3 is TGTGCCAGCACCAGAACAGGGGGGGATCTCTACGAGCAGTACTTC.

V gene TRBV18 combines with J gene TRBJ1-1, with TRBD1 as a possible D gene (6 bases). This CDR3 spans 16 amino acids. Trimming cost V 2 bases and J 2 bases, with 15 bases left between them. CDR1 is KGHSH, CDR2 LQKENI, per germline. CDR3 loop: CASSPTSTGLNTEAFF. CDR3 in DNA: TGTGCCAGCTCACCAACCTCAACAGGGTTAAACACTGAAGCTTTCTTT.

V is TRBV4-1 and J is TRBJ2-1; weak D call: TRBD1 (5 bases). V lost 4 bases and J 8 bases, leaving 12 bases between the germline ends. CDR1 and CDR2 (germline): MGHRA, YSYEKL. The CDR3 has 13 residues. The CDR3 spells CASSRPGIDEQFF. The DNA for the CDR3 is TGCGCCAGCAGCCGCCCAGGGATCGATGAGCAGTTCTTC.

The J gene is TRBJ1-1, the V gene TRBV19, with TRBD1 identical over 8 bases. This CDR3 region has 16 residues. The V segment lost 8 bases and the J segment 4 bases; nucleotides outside the gene matches: 15. The germline V gene has CDR1 LNHDA and CDR2 SQIVND (reference sequence). CDR3 amino acids: CASGGDRSRGFTEAFF. CDR3 bases: TGTGCCAGTGGGGGGGACAGGTCTAGAGGTTTCACTGAAGCTTTCTTT.

The rearrangement joins TRBV11-2 to TRBJ1-1; perhaps TRBD1 as D (5 bases). This CDR3 is built from 16 residues. V shed 10 bases and J shed 3 bases, with 24 bases lying between them. Per germline, CDR1 SGHAT and CDR2 FQNNGV. The CDR3 DNA follows: TGTGCCACGCAGCCGATGGGCAGGGCAGGGTACACTGAAGCTTTCTTT. Protein sequence: CATQPMGRAGYTEAFF.

The CDR3 loop is CASSLQAYTGELFF. CDR3 DNA: TGTGCCAGCAGCTTACAAGCGTACACCGGGGAGCTGTTTTTT. The rearrangement joins TRBV7-2 to TRBJ2-2, with unresolved D. CDR3 length: 14 residues. Per germline, CDR1 SGHTA and CDR2 FQGNSA. V lost 2 bases and J lost 3, with 7 bases in between.

The V gene is TRBV5-1, the J gene TRBJ1-6, with TRBD1 matching over 8 bases. Germline assignment: CDR1 SGHRS and CDR2 YFSETQ. The CDR3 contains 17 residues. J gave up 0 bases and V 4 bases, and 6 bases lay outside the gene matches. This CDR3 reads CASSPGDRGSYNSPLHF. The CDR3 DNA reads as TGCGCCAGCAGCCCAGGCGACAGGGGCTCCTATAATTCACCCCTCCACTTT.

CDR3 protein: CASSFEGSPLHF. DNA of the CDR3: TGTGCCAGCAGTTTCGAGGGTTCACCCCTCCACTTT. The rearrangement links TRBV12-3 or TRBV12-4 to TRBJ1-6; D remains unclear. The CDR3 spans 12 residues. V lost 3 bases to trimming and J lost 9 bases, with 6 bases between them.